This T cell receptor beta chain was found in a study of siplizumab effects on memory and regulatory T cells. Roughly 10^5 TCR templates underwent assay in each sample. The method was immunoSEQ multiplex PCR; TCRdb's version includes in-frame clones alone and lacks a portion of them. This sample has about 100,000 clones, with approximately 94% found just once. Per the germline V gene, CDR1 is MDHEN and CDR2 is SYDVKM. V lost 5 bases to trimming and J lost 5 bases; unmatched junction nucleotides: 5. The CDR3 runs 15 residues. About this clone itself: Antigen unknown.

The study, taken as a whole, reports: Researchers did not confirm the suppressive function of proliferating Tregs from siplizumab cultures. Siplizumab produced a significant reduction in alloreactive sequences that were traceable to unstimulated CD4+ memory cells. The diversity of naive T cells seemed greater than that of memory cells, and their alloresponse contribution seemed major.

J is TRBJ2-1 and V is TRBV28, with TRBD2 matching over 11 bases. Sequencing was done on a sample of Tregs sorted from blood. The clonotype originates from a human donor in good health. The CDR3 reads CASSELAGVDNEQFF. CDR3 sequence (DNA): TGTGCCAGCAGTGAACTAGCGGGAGTCGACAATGAGCAGTTCTTC. The variable domain in full, with the rest retrieved from reference TRBV28 and TRBJ2-1, is DVKVTQSSRYLVKRTGEKVFLECVQDMDHENMFWYRQDPGLGLRLIYFSYDVKMKEKGDIPEGYSVSREKKERFSLILESASTNQTSMYLCASSELAGVDNEQFFGPGTRLTVL.